The 29 T cell receptor beta chains given below trace back to one sample, sequenced in a study of blood T cell repertoires in COVID-19. Measured with immunoSEQ multiplex PCR; TCRdb has only the in-frame clones, and not every one. The sample lists about 140,000 clones; roughly 88% were seen once. Specimen: peripheral blood. The receptors originated from a man in his 70s with acute or convalescent COVID-19.

A remark on this clone: This CDR3 is also generated by other DNA sequences in the sample. The chain links TRBV5-1 to TRBJ1-2; 8 bases fit TRBD1. V was clipped by 4 bases and J by 6 bases; unmatched bases: 5. Germline loops: CDR1 SGHRS, CDR2 YFSETQ. This CDR3 comprises 13 residues. CDR3 nucleotides: TGCGCCAGCAGCCTCGGACAGGGAAATGGCTACACCTTC. Translating it yields CASSLGQGNGYTF.

V usage is TRBV3-1 (or the pseudogene TRBV3-2) and J usage is TRBJ2-7; 7 bases match TRBD1. This CDR3 region has 15 residues. CDR1 and CDR2 (germline): LGHDT, YNNKEL (reference sequence). The V segment lost 6 bases and the J segment 0 bases; nucleotides outside the gene matches: 8. CDR3 bases: TGTGCCAGCAGTTTGGGGACAGTAACCTCCTACGAGCAGTACTTC. Protein: CASSLGTVTSYEQYF.

The chain is built from TRBV6-6 and TRBJ1-3, with D perhaps TRBD1 (5 bases). V was pared by 6 bases and J by 2 bases, with 8 bases between. CDR3 length: 13 residues. Germline V lookup: CDR1 MNHNY, CDR2 SVGAGI (reference sequence). Here the CDR3 DNA reads TGTGCCAGCAGGCAAGGGGCTGGAAACACCATATATTTT. Protein product: CASRQGAGNTIYF.

This rearrangement joins TRBV3-1 (or the pseudogene TRBV3-2) to TRBJ1-1; a possible D gene is TRBD1 (5 bases). The V and J ends lost 3 bases and 1 base respectively, with 9 bases between them. Germline V gene lookup returns CDR1 LGHDT and CDR2 YNNKEL (reference sequence). There are 14 residues in the CDR3. This chain's CDR3 is CASSHPQGNTEAFF. The CDR3 DNA reads as TGTGCCAGCAGCCACCCCCAGGGGAACACTGAAGCTTTCTTT.

The V call is TRBV19, the J call TRBJ1-2; no definite D call. CDR1 and CDR2 from the germline V gene are LNHDA and SQIVND (reference sequence). V shed 6 bases and J shed 8 bases, with 22 bases lying between them. There are 15 residues in the CDR3. CDR3 region: CASSPAPDLVDGYTF. The CDR3 region has the DNA TGTGCCAGTAGCCCCGCGCCAGACCTAGTAGACGGCTACACCTTC.

J is TRBJ1-3 and V is TRBV3-1 (or the pseudogene TRBV3-2); D might be TRBD1 (6 bases). In germline, CDR1 is LGHDT, CDR2 YNNKEL (reference sequence). The CDR3 spans 16 residues. The V gene lost 1 base and the J gene lost 2 bases, with 12 bases spanning the gap. CDR3 nucleotide sequence: TGTGCCAGCAGCCAAGCCAAAGCAGGGGCTGGAAACACCATATATTTT. It translates to CASSQAKAGAGNTIYF.

The V call is TRBV4-1, the J call TRBJ1-4; tentative D call: TRBD1 (5 bases). Per germline, CDR1 MGHRA and CDR2 YSYEKL. CDR3 length: 16 residues. V lost 2 bases and J 0 bases, leaving 10 bases between the germline ends. The CDR3 DNA sequence: TGCGCCAGCAGCCAACTTTCACAGGCAACTAATGAAAAACTGTTTTTT. Its translation: CASSQLSQATNEKLFF.

This chain connects TRBV6-5 to TRBJ2-7; TRBD2 is a possible D gene (6 bases). Trimming stripped 2 bases from V and 4 bases from J, with 9 bases between. CDR1 and CDR2 (germline): MNHEY, SVGAGI. The CDR3 has 13 amino acids. The CDR3: CASSYGTPYEQYF. In nucleotides, the CDR3 is TGTGCCAGCAGTTACGGGACTCCTTACGAGCAGTACTTC.

The V gene is TRBV7-6, the J gene TRBJ2-7; D may be TRBD2 (6 bases). This CDR3 contains 15 residues. Germline V gene data show CDR1 as SGHVS and CDR2 as FNYEAQ. V lost 1 base, J lost 2 bases, and 12 bases lay in between. The CDR3 nucleotides read TGTGCCAGCAGCTTAGAGTCAGGAGGGGCCTACGAGCAGTACTTC. Its protein product is CASSLESGGAYEQYF.

The genes are TRBV7-2 and TRBJ1-6, with a possible D match to TRBD1 (6 bases). CDR1 and CDR2 from the germline V gene are SGHTA and FQGNSA. The V end lost 5 bases, the J end lost 2 bases, and 10 bases lay between the germline ends. The CDR3 is made up of 15 amino acids. The CDR3 is CASSMRQAYNSPLHF. For the CDR3, the DNA is TGTGCCAGCAGCATGAGACAGGCCTATAATTCACCCCTCCACTTT.

The V and J genes are TRBV6-5 and TRBJ2-7; D is possibly TRBD1 (6 bases). The CDR3 runs to 12 residues. Trimming left V 5 bases short and J 3 bases short, with 8 bases between. The germline V gene encodes CDR1 MNHEY and CDR2 SVGAGI. The CDR3 DNA follows: TGTGCCAGCAGTAGGGACATCTACGAGCAGTACTTC. Protein sequence: CASSRDIYEQYF.

The genes are TRBV3-1 (or the pseudogene TRBV3-2) and TRBJ1-6, with D perhaps matching TRBD1 (5 bases). CDR3 size: 13 residues. The V and J ends lost 3 bases and 8 bases respectively, with 8 bases between them. Germline loops: CDR1 LGHDT, CDR2 YNNKEL (reference sequence). CDR3 loop: CASSHDSDSPLHF. In DNA form, the CDR3 reads TGTGCCAGCAGCCACGACAGTGATTCACCCCTCCACTTT.

The chain employs TRBV19 and TRBJ2-5; the D gene is possibly TRBD2 (6 bases). The CDR3 length is 16 residues. Germline-derived CDR1 and CDR2 are LNHDA and SQIVND (reference sequence). Trimming shortened V by 3 bases and J by 5 bases, and 19 bases separated the two germline ends. The CDR3 region is CASSMGSDPGGETQYF. The CDR3 DNA sequence: TGTGCCAGTAGTATGGGTTCAGACCCCGGAGGGGAGACCCAGTACTTC. Supplemented by reference TRBV19 and TRBJ2-5, the full variable domain reads DGGITQSPKYLFRKEGQNVTLSCEQNLNHDAMYWYRQDPGQGLRLIYYSQIVNDFQKGDIAEGYSVSREKKESFPLTVTSAQKNPTAFYLCASSMGSDPGGETQYFGPGTRLLVL.

This sequence joins TRBV5-1 and TRBJ2-1; 8 bases agree with TRBD2. Germline loops: CDR1 SGHRS, CDR2 YFSETQ. CDR3 size: 15 residues. Losses at the gene ends were 5 bases for V and 7 bases for J; bases not matched to a gene: 11. In DNA, the CDR3 is TGCGCCAGCAGATCAGCGGGAGAGGGGAATAATGAGCAGTTCTTC. Translating gives CASRSAGEGNNEQFF.

The rearrangement links TRBV4-1 to TRBJ1-6, with a tentative D call TRBD1 (5 bases). V was cut by 4 bases and J by 2 bases, with 18 bases left in between. The CDR3 sequence is 18 residues long. Germline values: CDR1 MGHRA, CDR2 YSYEKL. The CDR3 is CASSPKFPGKTYNSPLHF. The CDR3 DNA reads as TGCGCCAGCAGCCCCAAATTCCCAGGGAAAACCTATAATTCACCCCTCCACTTT.

This sequence joins TRBV7-8 and TRBJ1-1, with 8 bases that match TRBD1. Germline values: CDR1 SGHVS, CDR2 FQNEAQ. The CDR3 is 13 residues long. The ends lost 2 bases at V and 7 bases at J; junction bases unmatched: 3. This CDR3 reads CASSLRTGNEAFF. CDR3 nucleotides: TGTGCCAGCAGCTTAAGGACAGGGAATGAAGCTTTCTTT.

CDR3 protein: CASSPSGYEQYF. DNA of the CDR3: TGTGCCAGCAGCCCAAGCGGGTACGAGCAGTACTTC. The chain has TRBV9 and TRBJ2-7; the D gene is possibly TRBD2 (6 bases). V lost 4 bases to trimming and J lost 4 bases, with 9 bases between them. The CDR3 covers 12 residues. Germline assignment: CDR1 SGDLS and CDR2 YYNGEE.

The rearrangement links TRBV29-1 to TRBJ2-3, with 7 bases that match TRBD2. CDR1 and CDR2 (germline): SQVTM, ANQGSEA. CDR3 length equals 13 residues. The J segment lost 1 base and the V segment lost 3 bases, leaving 1 base of the junction unmatched. The CDR3, as DNA: TGCAGCGTTGATCGGGGGGGCACAGATACGCAGTATTTT. Translation: CSVDRGGTDTQYF.

The chain joins TRBV10-2 to TRBJ1-2; D is undetermined. There are 14 residues in the CDR3. Germline V gives CDR1 WSHSY, CDR2 SAAADI. V was shortened by 0 bases and J by 4 bases, with 9 bases between the two germline ends. The CDR3 region is CASSESREGYGYTF. CDR3 DNA sequence: TGCGCCAGCAGTGAGTCGAGGGAAGGCTATGGCTACACCTTC.

V and J are TRBV6-5 and TRBJ1-2; TRBD1 agrees at 7 bases. CDR3 size: 14 residues. CDR1 is MNHEY and CDR2 is SVGAGI in the germline V gene. Trimming at V came to 5 bases and at J to 8 bases, leaving 11 bases not matched to a gene. CDR3 nucleotides: TGTGCCAGCAGTCCCAACGACAGGGATGGGGGCTACACCTTC. Its translation: CASSPNDRDGGYTF.

CDR3 sequence reads: CASSIWQGKLHGYTF. CDR3 DNA sequence: TGTGCCAGTAGTATATGGCAGGGAAAGTTGCATGGCTACACCTTC. The chain carries TRBV19 and TRBJ1-2, with D tentatively TRBD1 (5 bases). Germline lookup yields CDR1 LNHDA and CDR2 SQIVND (reference sequence). This CDR3 contains 15 residues. Trimming stripped 2 bases from V and 6 bases from J, with 16 bases between.

The rearrangement links TRBV5-5 to TRBJ1-2; D is undetermined. V was cut by 4 bases and J by 8 bases, with 18 bases left in between. This CDR3 has 14 amino acids. Germline lookup yields CDR1 SGHKS and CDR2 YYEKEE (reference sequence). DNA of the CDR3: TGTGCCAGCAGCGTGGGCTGGGGAGAGAAGGGCTACACCTTC. The encoded protein is CASSVGWGEKGYTF.

The chain joins TRBV7-9 to TRBJ1-2; D is uncertain. The CDR3 runs to 11 residues. With 0 bases removed from V and 8 bases from J, the gap between germline ends came to 4 bases. Germline values: CDR1 SEHNR, CDR2 FQNEAQ (reference sequence). CDR3: CASSLAMGYTF. The DNA of the CDR3 is TGTGCCAGCAGCTTAGCCATGGGCTACACCTTC.

J is TRBJ2-7 and V is TRBV24-1, with 7 nucleotides matching TRBD1. This CDR3 is 14 amino acids long. With 2 bases clipped from V and 2 bases from J, the junction kept 2 bases outside the gene matches. Germline V lookup: CDR1 KGHDR, CDR2 SFDVKD. The CDR3 reads CATSDSGTAYEQYF. The CDR3 coding sequence is TGTGCCACCAGTGATTCCGGGACAGCCTACGAGCAGTACTTC.

The chain joins TRBV11-3 to TRBJ1-5, with D possibly matching TRBD1 (6 bases). The CDR3 is 16 amino acids. CDR1 and CDR2 (germline): SGHNT, YENEEA. The V and J ends lost 4 bases and 0 bases respectively, with 13 bases between them. CDR3 bases: TGTGCCAGCAGCTGGGAGACAGGTTATAGCAATCAGCCCCAGCATTTT. Its translation is CASSWETGYSNQPQHF. Using reference TRBV11-3 and TRBJ1-5 for the parts outside the CDR3, the full variable domain is EAGVVQSPRYKIIEKKQPVAFWCNPISGHNTLYWYLQNLGQGPELLIRYENEEAVDDSQLPKDRFSAERLKGVDSTLKIQPAELGDSAVYLCASSWETGYSNQPQHFGDGTRLSIL.

The DNA of the CDR3 is TGTGCCAGCAGCTCGGGACTAGCTCCAAGCACAGATACGCAGTATTTT. This sequence encodes CASSSGLAPSTDTQYF. The chain is built from TRBV11-3 and TRBJ2-3; 9 bases fit TRBD2. This CDR3 region has 16 residues. V lost 4 bases, J lost 0 bases, and 5 bases stayed unmatched. Germline CDR1 and CDR2: SGHNT and YENEEA.

This clone appeared once. The gene calls are TRBV30 and TRBJ1-4; D unresolved. Germline loops: CDR1 GTSNPN, CDR2 SVGIG (reference sequence). The germline V and J ends were trimmed by 3 bases and 4 bases, with 21 bases remaining between them. This CDR3 region has 17 residues. The CDR3 DNA sequence: TGTGCCTGGAGCCCGGGGTCGACAAGGTCATTTAATGAAAAACTGTTTTTT. Encoded protein: CAWSPGSTRSFNEKLFF.

The chain uses TRBV5-1 and TRBJ2-2, with TRBD1 as a possible D gene (6 bases). The CDR3 runs 17 residues. The V and J ends lost 4 bases and 0 bases respectively, with 16 bases between them. CDR1 and CDR2 from the germline V gene are SGHRS and YFSETQ. DNA for the CDR3: TGCGCCAGCAGCCCACGCCTCCGGACAGCGAACACCGGGGAGCTGTTTTTT. Translating gives CASSPRLRTANTGELFF.

The chain recombines TRBV19 with TRBJ2-3; D unresolved. This CDR3 has 14 residues. Trimming took off 1 base at V and 3 bases at J, with 8 bases between the two ends. Germline V lookup: CDR1 LNHDA, CDR2 SQIVND (reference sequence). In DNA form, the CDR3 reads TGTGCCAGTAGTATAGTTGCTACTACAGATACGCAGTATTTT. Translated: CASSIVATTDTQYF.